This TCR beta chain was observed in a study of blood T cell repertoires in COVID-19. Study overall: T cells, B-cell-depleted T cells, or PBMCs supplied cDNA or gDNA.

CDR3 size: 16 residues. Germline V gene lookup returns CDR1 SGHRS and CDR2 YFSETQ. Losses at the gene ends were 4 bases for V and 4 bases for J; bases not matched to a gene: 13. In the source study's methods: Nucleated cell counts were estimated from reference gene primer amplification. This table comes from immunoSEQ multiplex PCR, and its TCRdb copy is limited to in-frame clones, with some not included. Clone size and the V and J calls come from that table; the DNA yielded D and trimming. In the table there are over 70,000 clones, under 95% of which are singletons. Sequencing was carried out using peripheral blood. The sequence derives from a human donor with active COVID-19. The donor label of this sample is uncertain. This chain connects TRBV5-1 to TRBJ1-1, with 7 bases that match TRBD1. The CDR3 nucleotides are TGCGCCAGCAGCCAACTCCAGGGGGGTGTAGGCACTGAAGCTTTCTTT. Its protein product is CASSQLQGGVGTEAFF.